The 24 T cell receptor beta chains listed next were all sequenced from one sample in a study of T cells after yellow fever vaccination. MiXCR, applied by TCRdb to the 5' RACE reads, yields one record per CDR3 protein. The data contain about 320,000 distinct CDR3 sequences, approximately 4% of them singletons. The starting material was PBMCs, obtained 15 days after the yellow fever booster vaccination. The receptors shown here come from a man aged 18 to 29 who received the YFV17D yellow fever vaccine.

This clonotype was observed at least ten times. V usage is TRBV6-2 or TRBV6-3 and J usage is TRBJ1-2; a weak D match, TRBD1 (5 bases). In germline, CDR1 is MNHEY, CDR2 SVGEGT. V was shortened by 2 bases and J by 6 bases, with 13 bases between the two germline ends. The CDR3 length is 14 residues. The CDR3 reads CASSYGAEINGYTF. The CDR3 DNA reads as TGTGCCAGCAGTTACGGGGCAGAAATAAATGGCTACACCTTC.

This rearrangement joins TRBV6-5 to TRBJ2-7; possibly TRBD1 or TRBD2 for D (6 bases each). Germline CDR1 and CDR2: MNHEY and SVGAGI. The V end lost 6 bases, the J end lost 2 bases, and 14 bases lay between the germline ends. CDR3 size: 14 residues. The CDR3 reads CASRREGGTYEQYV. CDR3 nucleotides: TGTGCCAGCAGGCGCGAAGGGGGGACCTACGAGCAGTACGTC.

This clonotype was seen at least ten times. The V call is TRBV6-5, the J call TRBJ1-3; D may be TRBD1 (5 bases). Germline assignment: CDR1 MNHEY and CDR2 SVGAGI. The CDR3 has 20 amino acids. V was shortened by 5 bases and J by 0 bases, with 26 bases between the two germline ends. CDR3 coding DNA: TGTGCCAGCAGTCGTGGGAGACCCTCGGTAGGGGCCAGCTCTGGAAACACCATATATTTT. It is translated as CASSRGRPSVGASSGNTIYF.

Ten or more counts support this clonotype. The V gene is TRBV11-2, the J gene TRBJ1-1; D is perhaps TRBD1 (5 bases). Germline CDR1 SGHAT, CDR2 FQNNGV. Trimming pared 6 bases from V and 6 bases from J, leaving 20 bases between. This CDR3 comprises 15 residues. This CDR3 is CASRGGGGWGPEAFF. The CDR3, as DNA: TGTGCCAGCAGGGGAGGCGGGGGGTGGGGTCCTGAAGCTTTCTTT.

This clonotype was recorded many times. The rearrangement joins TRBV7-3 to TRBJ1-1, with D possibly TRBD1 on 5 matching bases. The CDR3 is 14 amino acids. Deletions cut 3 bases from V and 4 bases from J, with 12 bases between. CDR1 and CDR2 (germline): SGHTA, FQGTGA. The CDR3 nucleotides read TGTGCCAGCAGCTTTACAGGTTACGGCACTGAAGCTTTCTTT. Its translation: CASSFTGYGTEAFF.

This clonotype was picked up a small number of times. This sequence joins TRBV7-8 and TRBJ2-7; D unclear. The CDR3 is 14 residues long. Germline-derived CDR1 and CDR2 are SGHVS and FQNEAQ. The ends were cut back, 0 bases at V and 3 bases at J, with 9 bases in the middle. Here the CDR3 DNA reads TGTGCCAGCAGCTTAGCGGGGATCCTCTACGAGCAGTACTTC. Protein sequence: CASSLAGILYEQYF.

This clonotype appeared a few times. The chain combines TRBV5-1 with TRBJ2-7, with D perhaps given as TRBD1 or TRBD2 (6 bases each). The V end was cut by 10 bases, the J end by 0 bases, with 17 bases between. The CDR3 is made up of 14 amino acids. Looked up from germline, CDR1 is SGHRS and CDR2 is YFSETQ. The DNA of the CDR3 is TGCGCCTCGGGGGTCGGGGACATCTCCTACGAGCAGTACTTC. Protein product: CASGVGDISYEQYF.

Many counts were recorded for this clonotype. V gene TRBV6-5 combines with J gene TRBJ2-1; 8 bases fit TRBD1. Germline-derived CDR1 and CDR2 are MNHEY and SVGAGI. The CDR3 spans 14 residues. Losses at the gene ends were 2 bases for V and 8 bases for J; bases not matched to a gene: 5. The CDR3 bases are TGTGCCAGCAGTTACGATCCGACAGGGGATGAGCAGTTCTTC. It encodes CASSYDPTGDEQFF.

This clonotype was found a few times. This chain joins TRBV12-5 and TRBJ1-2; the match to TRBD1 covers 7 bases. CDR3 length equals 15 residues. J was trimmed by 4 bases and V by 6 bases; bases with no gene match: 11. The V gene's germline CDR1 is LGHNT and CDR2 FRNRAP. CDR3 region: CASGREAGGLYGYTF. CDR3 in DNA: TGTGCTAGTGGCCGAGAGGCAGGGGGTCTCTATGGCTACACCTTC.

There are many counts of this clonotype. V usage is TRBV7-9 and J usage is TRBJ2-7; 8 positions agree with TRBD2. Losses at the gene ends were 5 bases for V and 2 bases for J; bases not matched to a gene: 8. CDR1 and CDR2 from the germline V gene are SEHNR and FQNEAQ (reference sequence). This CDR3 contains 15 residues. The CDR3 is CASSPTGGAAYEQYF. As DNA, the CDR3 is TGTGCCAGCAGCCCTACCGGGGGGGCCGCCTACGAGCAGTACTTC.

There are many counts of this clonotype. This chain connects TRBV7-2 to TRBJ1-2, with 9 nucleotides matching TRBD1. The CDR3 spans 15 residues. The germline gives CDR1 SGHTA, CDR2 FQGNSA. V lost 5 bases and J lost 8; bases outside the gene matches: 12. DNA of the CDR3: TGTGCCAGCAGCCTAAGGGACAGGGAAGGTGGAGGCTACACCTTC. This encodes CASSLRDREGGGYTF.

This clonotype was seen repeatedly, ten times or more. The rearrangement links TRBV21-1 to TRBJ2-5. TRBV21-1 constitutes a pseudogene. The length of the CDR3 is 15 residues. CDR3 loop: CASSKFHCLQETQYF. In nucleotides, the CDR3 is TGTGCCAGCAGCAAATTTCACTGCCTCCAAGAGACCCAGTACTTC.

There are a few counts of this clonotype. V usage is TRBV9 and J usage is TRBJ2-3; unclear D gene. Germline V lookup: CDR1 SGDLS, CDR2 YYNGEE. V was clipped by 0 bases and J by 1 base, with 9 bases between them. This CDR3 has 15 residues. CDR3 in amino acids: CASSVGTVGTDTQYF. The CDR3, as DNA: TGTGCCAGCAGCGTAGGAACAGTCGGCACAGATACGCAGTATTTT.

Many counts were recorded for this clonotype. Being one base from a much bigger clone, this may be a read error. This chain joins TRBV12-3 or TRBV12-4 and TRBJ2-5; D possibly corresponds to TRBD2 (6 bases). The CDR3 is 14 amino acids. The V end lost 2 bases, the J end lost 3 bases, and 10 bases lay between the germline ends. CDR3 loop: CASSLMGGEETQYF. The DNA of the CDR3 is TGTGCCAGCAGTTTAATGGGAGGTGAAGAGACCCAGTACTTC.

The table lists this clonotype with a few counts. CDR3 sequence (DNA): TGTGCCACCACCCAAACCCCCTCCTACGAGCAGTACTTC. This gives the protein CATTQTPSYEQYF. The chain links TRBV3-1 to TRBJ2-7; D unclear. Trimming cost V 10 bases and J 0 bases, with 13 bases left between them. The CDR3 consists of 13 residues. CDR1 and CDR2 from the germline V gene are LGHDT and YNNKEL (reference sequence).

A few counts support this clonotype. V is TRBV27 and J is TRBJ1-2; possible D gene TRBD1, 5 bases. CDR1 and CDR2 (germline): MNHEY, SMNVEV (reference sequence). The CDR3 is made up of 15 amino acids. V was shortened by 5 bases and J by 0 bases, with 13 bases between the two germline ends. CDR3 protein: CASSHYRSANYGYTF. CDR3 bases: TGTGCCAGCAGTCACTACAGGTCAGCTAACTATGGCTACACCTTC.

This clonotype has ten or more counts. The chain recombines TRBV29-1 with TRBJ2-5; D gene ambiguous. Germline CDR1 reads SQVTM; CDR2 reads ANQGSEA. The V end was cut by 4 bases, the J end by 9 bases, with 12 bases between. The CDR3 is made up of 11 amino acids. The CDR3 DNA is TGCAGCGTTGTTCCGGGTAAGGCCCAGTACTTC. It translates to CSVVPGKAQYF.

This clonotype was found a few times. V and J are TRBV20-1 and TRBJ2-3; 14 bases match TRBD2. Germline loops: CDR1 DFQATT, CDR2 SNEGSKA (reference sequence). There are 15 residues in the CDR3. The ends lost 5 bases at V and 5 bases at J; junction bases unmatched: 6. The CDR3 coding sequence is TGCAGTGCTCGACTAGCGGGGGGGCTGGTAGATACGCAGTATTTT. Amino acid sequence: CSARLAGGLVDTQYF.

This clonotype has ten or more counts. This chain links TRBV7-9 with TRBJ2-3; D possibly corresponds to TRBD2 (6 bases). The V end was cut by 5 bases, the J end by 0 bases, with 15 bases between. This CDR3 spans 16 amino acids. CDR1 is SEHNR and CDR2 is FQNEAQ in the germline V gene (reference sequence). The CDR3 here is CASSPYGRESTDTQYF. In DNA form, the CDR3 reads TGTGCCAGCAGCCCCTACGGACGGGAGAGCACAGATACGCAGTATTTT.

This clonotype was picked up many times. This chain uses TRBV6-5 with TRBJ2-3; TRBD2 aligns across 14 bases. This CDR3 comprises 19 residues. V dropped 6 bases and J dropped 0; count of bases not matched to a gene: 11. Germline values: CDR1 MNHEY, CDR2 SVGAGI. CDR3 residues: CASSSGLAGGLSSTDTQYF. Written as DNA, the CDR3 is TGTGCCAGCAGCTCCGGACTAGCGGGGGGCCTCTCTAGCACAGATACGCAGTATTTT.

This clonotype turned up a few times. The J gene is TRBJ1-2, the V gene TRBV7-9, with 8 positions matching TRBD1. Germline assignment: CDR1 SEHNR and CDR2 FQNEAQ (reference sequence). This CDR3 comprises 17 residues. J lost 2 bases, V lost 5 bases, and 13 bases had no gene match. Here the CDR3 DNA reads TGTGCCAGCAGCCTATCCCGGGCAGGGGGCGCCAACTATGGCTACACCTTC. Protein: CASSLSRAGGANYGYTF.

The gene calls are TRBV2 and TRBJ1-1, with 10 positions matching TRBD1. V was clipped by 3 bases and J by 4 bases; unmatched bases: 8. CDR3 size: 16 residues. Germline CDR1 reads SNHLY; CDR2 reads FYNNEI. CDR3 region: CASSEDSRQGATEAFF. The CDR3 DNA reads as TGTGCCAGCAGTGAGGACTCGCGACAGGGGGCCACTGAAGCTTTCTTT.

This clonotype was observed at least ten times. This chain joins TRBV6-5 and TRBJ2-1, with D perhaps matching TRBD1 (6 bases). Trimming left V 5 bases short and J 9 bases short, with 17 bases between. Germline loops: CDR1 MNHEY, CDR2 SVGAGI. CDR3 length: 14 amino acids. Written as DNA, the CDR3 is TGTGCCAGCAGTCGACCCGGGACATTCAGTGAGCAGTTCTTC. Protein: CASSRPGTFSEQFF.

In its sample, this clonotype was seen many times. J is TRBJ2-1 and V is TRBV6-6, with D possibly matching TRBD1 (6 bases). Trimming pared 8 bases from V and 0 bases from J, leaving 14 bases between. Germline V gene data show CDR1 as MNHNY and CDR2 as SVGAGI (reference sequence). The CDR3 is made up of 15 amino acids. CDR3 nucleotides: TGTGCCAGCTTTAGTCAGGGGAGCTCCTACAATGAGCAGTTCTTC. Protein sequence: CASFSQGSSYNEQFF.